The 7 T cell receptor beta chains below come from one sample, sequenced in a study of blood T cell repertoires in COVID-19. Assay used: immunoSEQ multiplex PCR; TCRdb lists only in-frame clones, some missing. In the table there are some 48,000 clones, 60% to 80% of which are singletons. Material for sequencing was PBMCs or T cells enriched from blood (not recorded which). The receptors were gathered from a woman between 45 and 65 years old with acute COVID-19.

The count of this clone is one. The V call is TRBV11-3, the J call TRBJ1-1, with a possible D match to TRBD1 (6 bases). This CDR3 has 14 amino acids. V lost 5 bases and J lost 3, with 13 bases in between. Germline V gives CDR1 SGHNT, CDR2 YENEEA. This CDR3 is CASSTHRVDTEAFF. DNA for the CDR3: TGTGCCAGCAGCACCCACAGGGTCGACACTGAAGCTTTCTTT.

V usage is TRBV2 and J usage is TRBJ2-5, with 7 nucleotides matching TRBD1. Germline V lookup: CDR1 SNHLY, CDR2 FYNNEI. The CDR3 totals 15 residues. V dropped 2 bases and J dropped 2; count of bases not matched to a gene: 5. The DNA of the CDR3 is TGTGCCAGCAGTGAATGGGGCAGGGGGCAAGAGACCCAGTACTTC. Its protein product is CASSEWGRGQETQYF. Full variable domain (remainder filled in from reference TRBV2 and TRBJ2-5): EPEVTQTPSHQVTQMGQEVILRCVPISNHLYFYWYRQILGQKVEFLVSFYNNEISEKSEIFDDQFSVERPDGSNFTLKIRSTKLEDSAMYFCASSEWGRGQETQYFGPGTRLLVL.

This chain's CDR3 is CASSYTPGGPLDEQYF. CDR3 nucleotide sequence: TGTGCCAGCAGTTACACCCCGGGGGGGCCCTTAGACGAGCAGTACTTC. The chain joins TRBV6-2 or TRBV6-3 to TRBJ2-7, with 8 bases that match TRBD2. This CDR3 region has 16 residues. V shed 2 bases and J 5 bases; nucleotides not matched to a gene: 11. Looked up from germline, CDR1 is MNHEY and CDR2 is SVGEGT.

This chain joins TRBV3-1 (or the pseudogene TRBV3-2) and TRBJ2-3, with 16 bases fitting TRBD2. The CDR3 is made up of 16 amino acids. Unmatched junction bases numbered 4, after V lost 4 bases and J lost 6 bases. Germline loops: CDR1 LGHDT, CDR2 YNNKEL (reference sequence). The CDR3 DNA follows: TGTGCCAGCAGCCCCGGGACTAGCGGGGGGGCGGATACGCAGTATTTT. Translated, it gives CASSPGTSGGADTQYF.

V usage is TRBV7-6 and J usage is TRBJ2-7, with 9 nucleotides matching TRBD2. Unmatched junction bases numbered 3, after V lost 5 bases and J lost 1 base. This CDR3 region has 14 residues. Germline CDR1 is SGHVS and CDR2 is FNYEAQ. In nucleotides, the CDR3 is TGTGCCAGCAGCCCCCTAGCGGGGTCCTACGAGCAGTACTTC. This gives the protein CASSPLAGSYEQYF.

The chain uses TRBV1 and TRBJ2-4; the D call of TRBD1 is as the table states it, not checked on the DNA. TRBV1 is designated a pseudogene. This CDR3 contains 17 residues. The CDR3 region is CTSSQEGRVLTKNIQYF. CDR3 coding DNA: TGCACCAGCAGCCAAGAGGGCAGGGTGTTGACCAAAAACATTCAGTACTTC.

V and J are TRBV6-6 and TRBJ1-4, with unresolved D. V lost 6 bases to trimming and J lost 0 bases, with 14 bases between them. The CDR3 is made up of 16 amino acids. Looked up from germline, CDR1 is MNHNY and CDR2 is SVGAGI (reference sequence). The CDR3 coding sequence is TGTGCCAGCAGACCAGCGTTGGTTGCAACTAATGAAAAACTGTTTTTT. It is translated as CASRPALVATNEKLFF.